These T cell receptor beta chains were read from a single sample in a study of T cells in Graves' hyperthyroidism and ophthalmopathy. TCRdb redid the calling of the multiplex PCR reads with MiXCR, one entry per CDR3 protein. The data show roughly 500,000 distinct CDR3 sequences, 16% seen once. Sequencing used blood. Every receptor here comes from a woman in her twenties or thirties with Graves' ophthalmopathy. Each CDR3 is given with its conserved first and last residue. The D gene is left open where the match is weak. Size values are once, few and many counts, or a class for expanded clones, and some rows have none.

clone_size: few; v_call: TRBV28; j_call: TRBJ2-7; d_call: NA; cdr3_aa: CASSFRNTEEQYF; cdr3_nt: TGTGCCAGCAGTTTTCGTAATACCGAGGAGCAGTACTTC
clone_size: many; v_call: TRBV11-2; j_call: TRBJ1-1; d_call: TRBD1; cdr3_aa: CASSLNVQGVTEAFF; cdr3_nt: TGTGCCAGCAGCTTAAACGTACAGGGGGTCACTGAAGCTTTCTTT
clone_size: NA; v_call: TRBV20-1; j_call: TRBJ2-3; d_call: TRBD2; cdr3_aa: CSATPGLAGEGTDTQYF; cdr3_nt: TGCAGTGCTACCCCGGGACTAGCGGGAGAGGGGACAGATACGCAGTATTTT
clone_size: many; v_call: TRBV27; j_call: TRBJ2-1; d_call: TRBD2; cdr3_aa: CASTKLGGTSGPSYNEQFF; cdr3_nt: TGTGCCAGCACTAAATTAGGGGGGACTAGCGGACCCTCCTACAATGAGCAGTTCTTC
clone_size: NA; v_call: TRBV20-1; j_call: TRBJ1-4; d_call: TRBD1; cdr3_aa: CSARVQGAGEKLFF; cdr3_nt: TGCAGTGCTAGGGTGCAGGGGGCCGGTGAAAAACTGTTTTTT
clone_size: few; v_call: TRBV4-3; j_call: TRBJ1-2; d_call: NA; cdr3_aa: CASSQEVQIYGYTF; cdr3_nt: TGCGCCAGCAGCCAAGAAGTTCAAATCTATGGCTACACCTTC
clone_size: NA; v_call: TRBV7-8; j_call: TRBJ2-3; d_call: NA; cdr3_aa: CASGLSSGAPPRTDTQYF; cdr3_nt: TGTGCCAGCGGCTTAAGTTCAGGGGCCCCCCCCCGCACAGATACGCAGTATTTT
clone_size: many; v_call: TRBV20-1; j_call: TRBJ1-1; d_call: NA; cdr3_aa: CSARMGGSLNTEAFF; cdr3_nt: TGCAGTGCTAGGATGGGGGGTTCCCTGAACACTGAAGCTTTCTTT
clone_size: NA; v_call: TRBV19; j_call: TRBJ2-1; d_call: TRBD1; cdr3_aa: CASSIVGQENEQFF; cdr3_nt: TGTGCCAGTAGTATAGTAGGACAGGAAAATGAGCAGTTCTTC
clone_size: many; v_call: TRBV28; j_call: TRBJ2-7; d_call: NA; cdr3_aa: CASRRVDTPDYEQYF; cdr3_nt: TGTGCCAGCAGACGAGTGGACACGCCGGACTACGAGCAGTACTTC
clone_size: many; v_call: TRBV28; j_call: TRBJ2-2; d_call: TRBD2; cdr3_aa: CASSLGSSGENTGELFF; cdr3_nt: TGTGCCAGCAGTTTAGGCTCTAGCGGGGAGAACACCGGGGAGCTGTTTTTT
clone_size: NA; v_call: TRBV5-1; j_call: TRBJ2-2; d_call: NA; cdr3_aa: CASSFKRSTGELFF; cdr3_nt: TGCGCCAGCAGCTTTAAGAGAAGCACCGGGGAGCTGTTTTTT
clone_size: NA; v_call: TRBV4-3; j_call: TRBJ1-6; d_call: NA; cdr3_aa: CASSQGTVNSPLHF; cdr3_nt: TGCGCCAGCAGCCAGGGAACAGTGAATTCACCCCTCCACTTT
clone_size: many; v_call: TRBV12-3/TRBV12-4; j_call: TRBJ1-6; d_call: NA; cdr3_aa: CASSIIRGDSPLHF; cdr3_nt: TGTGCCAGCAGTATAATCAGGGGTGATTCACCCCTCCACTTT
clone_size: many; v_call: TRBV5-1; j_call: TRBJ2-2; d_call: NA; cdr3_aa: CASSLTGKMNGELFF; cdr3_nt: TGCGCCAGCAGCTTGACCGGGAAGATGAACGGGGAGCTGTTTTTT